What follows are 16 T cell receptor beta chains derived from one specimen sequenced in a study of cytomegalovirus exposure and HLA in healthy donors. This table comes from immunoSEQ multiplex PCR, and its TCRdb copy is limited to in-frame clones, with some not included. The sample yields 80,000 to 100,000 clones, around 88% seen once. Sequencing was carried out using PBMCs. The receptors were sampled from a woman aged 25 to 45 in good health and CMV-seronegative.

Notes on this clone: One junction end disagrees with the germline gene, perhaps due to a read error. J is TRBJ2-7 and V is TRBV7-9; TRBD1 aligns across 7 bases. CDR3 length equals 13 residues. CDR1 is SEHNR and CDR2 is FQNEAQ in the germline V gene (reference sequence). The CDR3 DNA reads TGTGCCAGCAGCCCCCCAGGGACAGTTGATCATGTATTC. Its translation is CASSPPGTVDHVF. The variable domain in full, with the rest retrieved from reference TRBV7-9 and TRBJ2-7, is DTGVSQNPRHKITKRGQNVTFRCDPISEHNRLYWYRQTLGQGPEFLTYFQNEAQLEKSRLLSDRFSAERPKGSFSTLEIQRTEQGDSAMYLCASSPPGTVDHVFGPGTRLTVT.

The genes are TRBV11-3 and TRBJ2-5; 9 bases are shared with TRBD2. Germline CDR1 and CDR2: SGHNT and YENEEA. V shed 5 bases and J 5 bases; nucleotides not matched to a gene: 12. The CDR3 is 16 residues long. The CDR3 DNA follows: TGTGCCAGCAGCGTTAGCGGGGGAGCGCTCGGGGAGACCCAGTACTTC. This translates into CASSVSGGALGETQYF.

The V call is TRBV25-1, the J call TRBJ2-7, with 7 bases fitting TRBD2. With 6 bases clipped from V and 1 base from J, the junction kept 12 bases outside the gene matches. Germline V gene sequence: CDR1 MGHDK, CDR2 SYGVNS. The CDR3 covers 16 residues. The CDR3 nucleotides read TGTGCCAGCAGCCCCTTTGGGGGGGAGGGATCCTACGAGCAGTACTTC. It is translated as CASSPFGGEGSYEQYF.

The rearrangement joins TRBV5-4 to TRBJ2-1; D is perhaps TRBD1 (5 bases). The CDR3 has 13 residues. V was trimmed by 4 bases and J by 8 bases, leaving 13 bases between them. CDR1 SGHNT and CDR2 YYREEE come from the germline V gene (reference sequence). As DNA, the CDR3 is TGTGCCAGCAGCAACTACCAGGGCGATGAGCAGTTCTTC. Translating it yields CASSNYQGDEQFF. The full variable domain, completed using reference TRBV5-4 and TRBJ2-1, is ETGVTQSPTHLIKTRGQQVTLRCSSQSGHNTVSWYQQALGQGPQFIFQYYREEENGRGNFPPRFSGLQFPNYSSELNVNALELDDSALYLCASSNYQGDEQFFGPGTRLTVL.

The chain links TRBV6-5 to TRBJ2-1; tentatively, D is TRBD2 (6 bases). From germline, CDR1 is MNHEY and CDR2 SVGAGI. The CDR3 extends over 13 amino acids. V was shortened by 5 bases and J by 9 bases, with 14 bases between the two germline ends. The CDR3, as DNA: TGTGCCAGCAGTCCGGGGGTTTTATTTGAGCAGTTCTTC. It yields the protein CASSPGVLFEQFF.

V usage is TRBV6-5 and J usage is TRBJ2-7, with TRBD1 identical over 7 bases. Germline V lookup: CDR1 MNHEY, CDR2 SVGAGI. The CDR3 is made up of 11 amino acids. V lost 5 bases, J lost 6 bases, and 1 base stayed unmatched. The CDR3 coding sequence is TGTGCCAGCAGTCGGACAGGCGAGCAGTACTTC. It translates to CASSRTGEQYF.

This clone was detected a few times. The J gene is TRBJ2-7, the V gene TRBV18; D not certain. The CDR3 length is 14 residues. Trimming took 2 bases from V and 3 from J, leaving 11 bases between them. Germline values: CDR1 KGHSH, CDR2 LQKENI. The CDR3 bases are TGTGCCAGCTCACCATCAGGCGTCAGCTACGAGCAGTACTTC. Encoded protein: CASSPSGVSYEQYF. Supplemented by reference TRBV18 and TRBJ2-7, the full variable domain reads NAGVMQNPRHLVRRRGQEARLRCSPMKGHSHVYWYRQLPEEGLKFMVYLQKENIIDESGMPKERFSAEFPKEGPSILRIQQVVRGDSAAYFCASSPSGVSYEQYFGPGTRLTVT.

The rearrangement uses TRBV5-1 and TRBJ2-1, with 12 bases matching TRBD2. V trimming: 9 bases; J trimming: 7 bases; junction bases outside the gene matches: 14. Germline loops: CDR1 SGHRS, CDR2 YFSETQ. CDR3 length equals 16 residues. CDR3 region: CATSTSGSWGLNEQFF. The CDR3, as DNA: TGCGCCACCTCGACTAGCGGGAGTTGGGGGTTGAATGAGCAGTTCTTC.

The J gene is TRBJ2-5, the V gene TRBV11-2, with 14 bases matching TRBD2. This CDR3 has 18 amino acids. Germline V gene sequence: CDR1 SGHAT, CDR2 FQNNGV. V trimming: 5 bases; J trimming: 5 bases; junction bases outside the gene matches: 13. CDR3 region: CASSRRGLAGVGQETQYF. As DNA, the CDR3 is TGTGCCAGCAGCCGTCGGGGACTAGCGGGAGTGGGACAGGAGACCCAGTACTTC.

This sequence joins TRBV6-5 and TRBJ1-2, with 8 bases fitting TRBD1. CDR1 MNHEY and CDR2 SVGAGI come from the germline V gene. The CDR3 runs to 11 residues. Germline trimming cut 6 bases from V and 8 bases from J; bases unmatched to any gene: 2. The CDR3 is CASSDRGGYTF. CDR3 nucleotides: TGTGCCAGCAGCGACAGGGGAGGCTACACCTTC.

The V call is TRBV6-5, the J call TRBJ2-5; the D gene is possibly TRBD1 (6 bases). The CDR3 extends over 14 amino acids. Trimming shortened V by 0 bases and J by 3 bases, and 8 bases separated the two germline ends. Per germline, CDR1 MNHEY and CDR2 SVGAGI. In nucleotides, the CDR3 is TGTGCCAGCAGTTACTCTGGGGGCGAAGAGACCCAGTACTTC. Its protein is CASSYSGGEETQYF.

The J gene is TRBJ1-1, the V gene TRBV27, with TRBD1 matching over 10 bases. With V trimmed by 2 bases and J by 4 bases, 1 base remained unmatched. CDR3 length: 14 amino acids. Germline V gives CDR1 MNHEY, CDR2 SMNVEV (reference sequence). The CDR3 DNA follows: TGTGCCAGCAGTTTAAGGACAGGGGGCACTGAAGCTTTCTTT. This gives the protein CASSLRTGGTEAFF.

This chain joins TRBV19 and TRBJ1-5, with D tentatively TRBD1 (5 bases). Germline CDR1 LNHDA, CDR2 SQIVND (reference sequence). The CDR3 loop spans 14 amino acids. V was cut by 6 bases and J by 0 bases, with 9 bases left in between. As DNA, the CDR3 is TGTGCCAGTAGGGGACTGAATAGCAATCAGCCCCAGCATTTT. This gives the protein CASRGLNSNQPQHF.

This clone is a singleton in its sample. The rearrangement joins TRBV18 to TRBJ1-4; possible D gene TRBD1, 6 bases. Looked up from germline, CDR1 is KGHSH and CDR2 is LQKENI. V was pared by 2 bases and J by 2 bases, with 9 bases between. The CDR3 contains 15 residues. The CDR3 region has the DNA TGTGCCAGCTCACCAAGGACAGCCACTAATGAAAAACTGTTTTTT. Translation: CASSPRTATNEKLFF.

The J gene is TRBJ1-5, the V gene TRBV6-6; TRBD1 agrees at 8 bases. The CDR3 has 12 residues. The trim removed 7 bases at V and 7 bases at J, leaving 3 bases unmatched. Germline V CDR1 and CDR2: MNHNY, SVGAGI (reference sequence). Written as DNA, the CDR3 is TGTGCCAGCAATCGACAGGGGCAGCCCCAGCATTTT. It encodes CASNRQGQPQHF.

The chain combines TRBV13 with TRBJ2-7; a weak D match, TRBD2 (6 bases). The CDR3 spans 15 residues. V lost 5 bases and J 2 bases, leaving 16 bases between the germline ends. Per germline, CDR1 PRHDT and CDR2 FYEKMQ (reference sequence). CDR3 bases: TGTGCCAGCAGCCAACGGGACTCTCTGCCCTACGAGCAGTACTTC. Its protein is CASSQRDSLPYEQYF.